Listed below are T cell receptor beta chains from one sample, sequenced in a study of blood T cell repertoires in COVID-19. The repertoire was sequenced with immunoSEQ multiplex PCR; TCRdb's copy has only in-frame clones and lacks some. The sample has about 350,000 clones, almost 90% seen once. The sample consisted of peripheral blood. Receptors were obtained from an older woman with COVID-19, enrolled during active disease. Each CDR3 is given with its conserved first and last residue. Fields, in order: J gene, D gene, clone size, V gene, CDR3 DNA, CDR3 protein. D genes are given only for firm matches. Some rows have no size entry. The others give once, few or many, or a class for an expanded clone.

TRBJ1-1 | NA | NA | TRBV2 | TGTGCCACCACGGACAGATTGAACACTGAAGCTTTCTTT | CATTDRLNTEAFF
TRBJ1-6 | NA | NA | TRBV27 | TGTGCCAGCAGTTTACGGGGGGGAAATTCACCCCTCCACTTT | CASSLRGGNSPLHF
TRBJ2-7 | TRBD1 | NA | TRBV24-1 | TGTGCCACCCAGGACAGGGGGGGCTCCTACGAGCAGTACTTC | CATQDRGGSYEQYF
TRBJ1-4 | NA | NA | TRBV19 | TGTGCCAGTAGTACCCAGAGGGAGAGGGAAAAACTGTTTTTT | CASSTQREREKLFF
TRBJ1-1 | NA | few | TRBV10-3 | TGTGCCACCCTAGGCGGGAACACTGAAGCTTTCTTT | CATLGGNTEAFF
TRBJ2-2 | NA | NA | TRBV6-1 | TGTGCCAGCAGTGATGGCAGGGTGAACACCGGGGAGCTGTTTTTT | CASSDGRVNTGELFF
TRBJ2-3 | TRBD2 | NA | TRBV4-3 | TGCGCCAGCAGCCAAGAGCGGGGGGGGTATACGCAGTATTTT | CASSQERGGYTQYF
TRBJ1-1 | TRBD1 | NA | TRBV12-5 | TGTGCTAGTGGTCGGACAGGGGGACTGGGTGGAACTGAAGCTTTCTTT | CASGRTGGLGGTEAFF
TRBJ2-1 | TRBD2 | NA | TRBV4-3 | TGCGCCAGCAGCCAAGCTCGGGGGGGAGGCCGGGTTTCCTACAATGAGCAGTTCTTC | CASSQARGGGRVSYNEQFF
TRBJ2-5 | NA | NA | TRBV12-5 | TGTGCTAGTGGATCAGAAATCCAAGAGACCCAGTACTTC | CASGSEIQETQYF
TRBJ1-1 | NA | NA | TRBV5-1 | TGCGCCAGCAGCTTGGATTCCGGGGGAAGCACTGAAGCTTTCTTT | CASSLDSGGSTEAFF
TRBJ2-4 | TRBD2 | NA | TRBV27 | TGTGCCAGCAGGGCAGCGGGGGAAAAGTACTTC | CASRAAGEKYF
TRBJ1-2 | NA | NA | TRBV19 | TGTGCCAGTAGTTTTGGGGACACAACCTATGGCTACACCTTC | CASSFGDTTYGYTF
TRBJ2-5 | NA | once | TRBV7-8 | TGTGCCAGCAGCTTAGAAAACGGAGAAGAGACCCAGTACTTC | CASSLENGEETQYF
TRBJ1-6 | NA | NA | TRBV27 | TGTGCCAGCAGTTTAAGCGACAGAATGAATTCACCCCTCCACTTT | CASSLSDRMNSPLHF
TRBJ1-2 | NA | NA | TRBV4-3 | TGCGCCAGCAGCCATTCCGCCAGCGGGAACTATGGCTACACCTTC | CASSHSASGNYGYTF
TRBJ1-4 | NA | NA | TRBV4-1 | TGCGCCAGCAGCTATAGGAGCGCGGCTAATGAAAAACTGTTTTTT | CASSYRSAANEKLFF
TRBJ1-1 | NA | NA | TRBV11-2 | TGTGCCAGCAGCTTGAGGGGGACCCTGAACACTGAAGCTTTCTTT | CASSLRGTLNTEAFF
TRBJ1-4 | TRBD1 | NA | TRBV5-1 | TGCGCCAGCAGCCAAGGGACAGGTAGTGAAAAACTGTTTTTT | CASSQGTGSEKLFF
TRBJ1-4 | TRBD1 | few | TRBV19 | TGTGCCAGTAGTATAGGGGACAGGGGAAATGAAAAACTGTTTTTT | CASSIGDRGNEKLFF
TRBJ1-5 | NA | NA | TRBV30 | TGTGCCTGGGGTCAGGGAGGGGGTCAGCCCCAGCATTTT | CAWGQGGGQPQHF
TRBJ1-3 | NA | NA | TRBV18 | TGTGCCAGCTCACCACCCGCCGGTGCAGGAAACACCATATATTTT | CASSPPAGAGNTIYF
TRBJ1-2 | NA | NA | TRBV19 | TGTGCCAGTAGTATAGCCCTCTTGGAGAACTATGGCTACACCTTC | CASSIALLENYGYTF
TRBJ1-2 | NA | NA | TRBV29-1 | TGCAGCGTCCCTCTGGCGGGGGCCGGAGGCTACACCTTC | CSVPLAGAGGYTF
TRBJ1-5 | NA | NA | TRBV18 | TGTGCCAGCTCACCTTCGGCTGACAGGAGAAGTCAGCCCCAGCATTTT | CASSPSADRRSQPQHF
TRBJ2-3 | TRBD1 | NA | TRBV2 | TGTGCCAGCGAGGTGGGACAGGCTGAGGCAGATACGCAGTATTTT | CASEVGQAEADTQYF
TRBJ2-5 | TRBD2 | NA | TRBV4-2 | TGTGCCAGCAGCCAAGATATTGGCGGGGGGCTGGATGCGACCCAGTACTTC | CASSQDIGGGLDATQYF
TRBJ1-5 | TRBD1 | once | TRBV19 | TGTGCCAGTAGTATAGCCGGGACAGGGTTAGGCAATCAGCCCCAGCATTTT | CASSIAGTGLGNQPQHF
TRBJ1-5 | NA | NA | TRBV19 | TGTGCCAGTAGCCGGAGGATAAGGAGCAATCAGCCCCAGCATTTT | CASSRRIRSNQPQHF
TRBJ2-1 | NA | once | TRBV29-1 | TGCAGCGTTGAAGATCAGGTCGATGAGCAGTTCTTC | CSVEDQVDEQFF
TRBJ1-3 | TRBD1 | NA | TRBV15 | TGTGCCACCACCCTGGGACAGGGAAACACCATATATTTT | CATTLGQGNTIYF
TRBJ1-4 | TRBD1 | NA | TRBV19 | TGTGCCAGTCGAAGACAGGGTTGGGGAAATGAAAAACTGTTTTTT | CASRRQGWGNEKLFF
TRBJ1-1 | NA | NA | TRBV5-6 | TGTGCCAGCAGCTTCAGACAGAGATTAAACACTGAAGCTTTCTTT | CASSFRQRLNTEAFF
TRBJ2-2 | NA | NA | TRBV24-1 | TGTGCCACCAGTGATTTGCAGTGGCAGGGGTTAGGGGAGCTGTTTTTT | CATSDLQWQGLGELFF
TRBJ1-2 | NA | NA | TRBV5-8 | TGTGCCAGCAGCTTGGCAGAGGGAATCTATGGCTACACCTTC | CASSLAEGIYGYTF
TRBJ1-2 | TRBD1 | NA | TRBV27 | TGTGCCACCATAACAGGGGCCTATGGCTACACCTTC | CATITGAYGYTF
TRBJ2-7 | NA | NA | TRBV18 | TGTGCCAGCTCCCCGGCGGGGTTGGCCTACGAGCAGTACTTC | CASSPAGLAYEQYF
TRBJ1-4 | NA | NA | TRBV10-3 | TGTGCCATCAGTGGCGAGGGAGGGTCTAATGAAAAACTGTTTTTT | CAISGEGGSNEKLFF
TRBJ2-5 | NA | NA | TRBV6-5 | TGTGCCAGCAGTCGAAGACCGGGCGGGGAGACCCAGTACTTC | CASSRRPGGETQYF
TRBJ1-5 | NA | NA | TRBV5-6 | TGTGCCAGCAGCCTTGGACAGCCTGGGAATCAGCCCCAGCATTTT | CASSLGQPGNQPQHF